Listed here are 21 T cell receptor beta chains from one sample, sequenced in a study of radiotherapy plus CTLA-4 blockade in lung cancer. Here immunoSEQ multiplex PCR was the method, and the copy in TCRdb shows in-frame clones only, minus some. Among over 60,000 clones listed, around 90% were seen once. The source material was peripheral blood, sampled from a patient treated with radiotherapy plus ipilimumab. The receptors shown here come from a human donor with non-small cell lung cancer that progressed on radiotherapy plus ipilimumab.

The rearrangement links TRBV9 to TRBJ1-1, with D perhaps TRBD1 (6 bases). Trimming stripped 4 bases from V and 1 base from J, with 14 bases between. From germline, CDR1 is SGDLS and CDR2 YYNGEE. The CDR3 extends over 15 amino acids. The CDR3 reads CASSYGRGRNTEAFF. CDR3 nucleotide sequence: TGTGCCAGCAGCTATGGCAGGGGCAGGAACACTGAAGCTTTCTTT. The variable domain in full, with the rest retrieved from reference TRBV9 and TRBJ1-1, is DSGVTQTPKHLITATGQRVTLRCSPRSGDLSVYWYQQSLDQGLQFLIQYYNGEERAKGNILERFSAQQFPDLHSELNLSSLELGDSALYFCASSYGRGRNTEAFFGQGTRLTVV.

The chain couples TRBV19 to TRBJ1-5; D unclear. The length of the CDR3 is 13 residues. The germline CDR1 and CDR2 sequences are LNHDA and SQIVND (reference sequence). With 3 bases removed from V and 0 bases from J, the gap between germline ends came to 3 bases. The CDR3 sequence is CASSMGSNQPQHF. CDR3 DNA sequence: TGTGCCAGTAGTATGGGTAGCAATCAGCCCCAGCATTTT.

The CDR3 loop reads CASSEYRVSSYNEQFF. Written as DNA, the CDR3 is TGTGCCAGCAGCGAATACAGGGTTAGCTCCTACAATGAGCAGTTCTTC. The chain couples TRBV6-1 to TRBJ2-1, with D possibly being TRBD1 (6 bases). Germline values: CDR1 MNHNS, CDR2 SASEGT. The V end was cut by 6 bases, the J end by 0 bases, with 15 bases between. This CDR3 is built from 16 residues.

V gene TRBV5-4 combines with J gene TRBJ1-3, with a weak D call TRBD1 (5 bases). CDR1 and CDR2 (germline): SGHNT, YYREEE (reference sequence). The CDR3 is made up of 14 amino acids. V lost 10 bases and J lost 0, with 14 bases in between. This CDR3 is CAVRDGISGNTIYF. CDR3 bases: TGTGCCGTTAGGGACGGAATCTCTGGAAACACCATATATTTT.

The chain uses TRBV6-6 and TRBJ1-3; the D is unclear. V shed 6 bases and J shed 0 bases, with 9 bases lying between them. Germline CDR1 and CDR2: MNHNY and SVGAGI (reference sequence). The CDR3 covers 14 residues. The CDR3: CASRPGTSGNTIYF. As DNA, the CDR3 is TGTGCCAGCAGGCCAGGAACCTCTGGAAACACCATATATTTT.

The CDR3: CASSEGGGLRAFF. The DNA of the CDR3 is TGTGCCAGCAGTGAAGGTGGAGGGCTCAGAGCTTTCTTT. This chain connects TRBV2 to TRBJ1-1; D unresolved. CDR3 length equals 13 residues. Germline CDR1 SNHLY, CDR2 FYNNEI. Deletions cut 1 base from V and 10 bases from J, with 13 bases between.

This chain connects TRBV7-8 to TRBJ2-1; perhaps TRBD2 as D (5 bases). The CDR3 has 15 residues. The germline gives CDR1 SGHVS, CDR2 FQNEAQ. The V end was cut by 4 bases, the J end by 2 bases, with 12 bases between. The CDR3, as DNA: TGTGCCAGCAGCTCCTTCGGGGTACCCTACAATGAGCAGTTCTTC. Protein product: CASSSFGVPYNEQFF.

V is TRBV28 and J is TRBJ2-7, with 9 bases aligning to TRBD2. After removal of 2 bases from V and 9 bases from J, the junction contained 2 bases not matched to a gene. This CDR3 region has 12 residues. Germline values: CDR1 MDHEN, CDR2 SYDVKM. CDR3 amino acids: CASSLLRGGQYF. CDR3 coding DNA: TGTGCCAGCAGTTTACTGCGGGGGGGGCAGTACTTC.

The rearrangement joins TRBV28 to TRBJ1-5; the match to TRBD1 covers 7 bases. Germline loops: CDR1 MDHEN, CDR2 SYDVKM. This CDR3 comprises 17 residues. The V and J ends lost 3 bases and 0 bases, in that order; junction bases with no gene match: 8. The DNA of the CDR3 is TGTGCCAGCAGTTTGGGCAGGGGGATTAATAGCAATCAGCCCCAGCATTTT. Protein sequence: CASSLGRGINSNQPQHF.

The chain has TRBV27 and TRBJ1-2, with 7 bases identical to TRBD1. The junction had 7 bases not matched to a gene; V was cut back by 6 bases and J by 0 bases. The germline gives CDR1 MNHEY, CDR2 SMNVEV (reference sequence). The CDR3 is 15 amino acids. The CDR3 region has the DNA TGTGCCAGCAGCCGCGGGACAGTAACTAACTATGGCTACACCTTC. Protein product: CASSRGTVTNYGYTF.

The DNA of the CDR3 is TGTGCCAGCAGCGACCGACTAGTTACCGGGGAGCTGTTTTTT. This gives the protein CASSDRLVTGELFF. This chain uses TRBV9 with TRBJ2-2; a possible D gene is TRBD2 (6 bases). This CDR3 spans 14 amino acids. Germline CDR1 is SGDLS and CDR2 is YYNGEE. V lost 3 bases and J lost 5, with 11 bases in between. The whole variable domain, filled in from reference TRBV9 and TRBJ2-2, reads DSGVTQTPKHLITATGQRVTLRCSPRSGDLSVYWYQQSLDQGLQFLIQYYNGEERAKGNILERFSAQQFPDLHSELNLSSLELGDSALYFCASSDRLVTGELFFGEGSRLTVL.

CDR3 bases: TGCGCCAGCAGCCCCGGTCGGTACGATAATGAGCAGTTCTTC. It yields the protein CASSPGRYDNEQFF. This chain connects TRBV5-1 to TRBJ2-1; D is unclear. CDR3 length: 14 amino acids. V dropped 4 bases and J dropped 7 bases, with 15 bases sitting between them. Per germline, CDR1 SGHRS and CDR2 YFSETQ.

The V call is TRBV5-4, the J call TRBJ2-1; no clear D gene. CDR3 length: 13 amino acids. Germline assignment: CDR1 SGHNT and CDR2 YYREEE (reference sequence). The ends were cut back, 1 base at V and 6 bases at J, with 8 bases in the middle. The CDR3 DNA follows: TGTGCCAGCAGCTTGTCTTCCATCAATGAGCAGTTCTTC. Encoded protein: CASSLSSINEQFF.

V gene TRBV28 combines with J gene TRBJ2-4, with no clear D. The germline gives CDR1 MDHEN, CDR2 SYDVKM. Trimming left V 4 bases short and J 6 bases short, with 13 bases between. The CDR3 runs 14 residues. In DNA form, the CDR3 reads TGTGCCAGCAGTTATGAGGCAGGTAGAAACATTCAGTACTTC. Protein sequence: CASSYEAGRNIQYF.

This clone appeared once. V and J are TRBV27 and TRBJ2-2; 11 bases match TRBD2. Germline CDR1 and CDR2: MNHEY and SMNVEV (reference sequence). There are 16 residues in the CDR3. Trimming at V came to 6 bases and at J to 5 bases, leaving 8 bases not matched to a gene. The CDR3 protein is CASRRTSGRKTGELFF. DNA of the CDR3: TGTGCCAGCAGGCGTACTAGCGGGAGAAAGACCGGGGAGCTGTTTTTT.

DNA for the CDR3: TGTGCCAGCAGCTTCACGGGAGGACTGTTCTTC. Translated: CASSFTGGLFF. The V and J genes are TRBV5-8 and TRBJ2-1; 7 positions match TRBD2. Germline V gene lookup returns CDR1 SGHTS and CDR2 YDEGEE. This CDR3 contains 11 residues. The V and J ends lost 2 bases and 15 bases, in that order; junction bases with no gene match: 5.

The genes are TRBV19 and TRBJ2-2; 7 nucleotides line up with TRBD1. The germline CDR1 and CDR2 sequences are LNHDA and SQIVND (reference sequence). Trimming took 7 bases from V and 6 from J; bases not matched to a gene: 11. This CDR3 is built from 15 residues. CDR3 residues: CASTPLTGDAGELFF. CDR3 coding DNA: TGTGCCAGTACCCCCCTCACAGGGGACGCCGGGGAGCTGTTTTTT.

J is TRBJ2-2 and V is TRBV5-6; a weak D match, TRBD1 (5 bases). There are 14 residues in the CDR3. V lost 4 bases and J lost 4, with 11 bases in between. Germline assignment: CDR1 SGHDT and CDR2 YYEEEE. CDR3 DNA sequence: TGTGCCAGCAGCCCCCCGACAGTCACCGGGGAGCTGTTTTTT. Its translation is CASSPPTVTGELFF.

V is TRBV6-6 and J is TRBJ1-1; D gene unclear. Germline lookup yields CDR1 MNHNY and CDR2 SVGAGI (reference sequence). The CDR3 consists of 16 residues. Trimming removed 6 bases at V and 6 bases at J, with 23 bases between. CDR3 bases: TGTGCCAGCAGCAAGTCGGTAACACTCAATCGGCCTGAAGCTTTCTTT. This gives the protein CASSKSVTLNRPEAFF.

This chain links TRBV7-3 with TRBJ2-1, with a weak D call TRBD2 (6 bases). The CDR3 is 16 amino acids. The V end lost 5 bases, the J end lost 0 bases, and 14 bases lay between the germline ends. CDR1 SGHTA and CDR2 FQGTGA come from the germline V gene. The CDR3 nucleotides are TGTGCCAGCAGCATTTCTAGCGTCGGCTCCTACAATGAGCAGTTCTTC. Amino acid sequence: CASSISSVGSYNEQFF.

The chain combines TRBV18 with TRBJ1-1, with D hard to call. The germline V gene encodes CDR1 KGHSH and CDR2 LQKENI. The CDR3 covers 13 residues. V gave up 1 base and J gave up 1 base, with 4 bases separating them. The CDR3 region has the DNA TGTGCCAGCTCACCACTAGAGAACACTGAAGCTTTCTTT. Translation: CASSPLENTEAFF.